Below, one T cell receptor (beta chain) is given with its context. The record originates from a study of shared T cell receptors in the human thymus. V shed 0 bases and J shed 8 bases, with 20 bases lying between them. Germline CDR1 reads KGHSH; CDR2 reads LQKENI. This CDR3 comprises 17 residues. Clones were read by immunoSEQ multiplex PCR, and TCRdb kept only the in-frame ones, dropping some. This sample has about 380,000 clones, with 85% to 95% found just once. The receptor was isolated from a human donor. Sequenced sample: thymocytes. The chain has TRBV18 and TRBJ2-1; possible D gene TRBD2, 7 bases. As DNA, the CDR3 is TGTGCCAGCTCACCACCGGGAGGGGGAGGTGGACCGGATGAGCAGTTCTTC. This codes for CASSPPGGGGGPDEQFF.